The sequence of this T cell receptor (beta chain) was determined in a study of blood T cell repertoires in COVID-19 (dated by TCRdb to the early 2020s). About the investigation overall: Collaborator samples came from the United States, Italy and Spain and covered acute and convalescent phases of COVID-19. The prospective study material was composed of cDNA or gDNA derived from T cells, B-cell-depleted T cells, or PBMCs. Subjects who had been exposed to COVID-19, were actively infected with it, or had recovered from it provided the deeply sampled blood TCRbeta repertoires that made up the dataset. The repertoires were released in a freely available public database intended as a resource for research on the immune response to SARS-CoV-2. The samples were drawn from two sources: the first 160 participants of the ongoing ImmuneRACE study, and approximately 1,300 subjects contributed by 6 global collaborators. The sample metadata nearly always contained a de-identified subject ID, COVID-19 status, age in years and sex. HLA class I and class II types, where available, came from metadata supplied by the sample provider rather than from assay-based typing. Findings and caveats that apply to the study as a whole: Clinical and demographic metadata were provided uncurated, with the amount varying by source and participant.

The immunoSEQ Assay, a bias-controlled multiplex PCR, was used to amplify TCRbeta CDR3 regions from genomic DNA. The source study handled its data this way. The number of nucleated cells in each sample was estimated by amplification of reference gene primers within the assay. To quantify the absolute abundance of each unique TCRbeta CDR3 rearrangement, sequence reads were collapsed and filtered. Productive Simpson clonality was computed per sample as the square root of Simpson's diversity index over productive rearrangements. The immuneACCESS repertoire file appears here via TCRdb, limited to in-frame rearrangements. These files lack a portion of the clones; in checked studies, under half of the deficit traces to unresolved V genes, and the cause of the others is not known. V and J calls and clone size are as listed in that table; D and trimming were resolved from the DNA. The sample table holds some 170,000 clones, of which about 91% were seen once. Roughly 4% of the sample rests with the top ten.

On this clone itself: Its antigen is still unknown. No much larger clonotype is one base removed from it; base qualities were not supplied.

Samples from volunteer blood donors who had recovered from COVID-19 were contributed by a second Seattle source. The collaborating institutions used their own protocols to collect whole blood in K2EDTA tubes. For TCRbeta analysis, collaborators shipped samples in one of three forms: frozen whole blood, isolated PBMCs, or DNA extracted from either of those sample types. Per the germline V gene, MDHEN is the CDR1 and SYDVKM is the CDR2. CDR3 length: 20 amino acids, cysteine to phenylalanine. Of the read, only the CDR3 DNA is kept; its 60 bases are in frame from base 1. Here V drops 1 base and J drops 2 bases, and the junction holds 12 bases not matched to any gene.

This clonotype was sampled from a woman aged 60-70 years who had recovered from COVID-19. The sample comprised peripheral blood. This chain is built from TRBV28 and TRBJ2-1, with 12 central nucleotides matching TRBD2. DNA sequence: TGTGCCAGCAGTTTATTCGGTCTAGCGGGGGGGATAACGGCCTACAATGAGCAGTTCTTC. This is translated as CASSLFGLAGGITAYNEQFF.